These 25 T cell receptor beta chains came from one sample sequenced in a study of post-analysis software for immune sequencing data. The study's findings and limits: Compared with controls, patients had more of about 5 TRBV segments, including TRBV5-6, TRBV5-1 and TRBV20-1.

Unique molecular identifiers featured in each of the TCR beta cDNA libraries. TCRdb recomputed calls from the PCR reads with MiXCR, one row per CDR3 protein. The sample holds over 300,000 distinct CDR3 sequences, less than 35% seen once. Antigens for these TCRs are unknown. Sample: blood. Receptors originate from a girl between 5 and 17 years old with multiple sclerosis.

This clonotype was seen more than once but under ten times. V gene TRBV3-1 combines with J gene TRBJ2-5, with unresolved D. This CDR3 contains 14 residues. Between the trimmed V and J ends, which lost 1 base and 0 bases, there was a span of 6 bases. Germline-derived CDR1 and CDR2 are LGHDT and YNNKEL (reference sequence). CDR3 residues: CASSQASYQETQYF. CDR3 nucleotide sequence: TGTGCCAGCAGCCAAGCCAGCTACCAAGAGACCCAGTACTTC.

The chain recombines TRBV5-1 with TRBJ2-7; D may match TRBD1 or TRBD2 (7 bases each). Per germline, CDR1 SGHRS and CDR2 YFSETQ. The CDR3 is 14 amino acids. The V gene lost 5 bases and the J gene lost 5 bases, with 17 bases spanning the gap. CDR3 in amino acids: CASSLSRGGHEQYF. The CDR3 nucleotides read TGCGCCAGCAGTTTATCCAGGGGGGGGCACGAGCAGTACTTC. The whole variable domain, filled in from reference TRBV5-1 and TRBJ2-7, reads KAGVTQTPRYLIKTRGQQVTLSCSPISGHRSVSWYQQTPGQGLQFLFEYFSETQRNKGNFPGRFSGRQFSNSRSEMNVSTLELGDSALYLCASSLSRGGHEQYFGPGTRLTVT.

This clonotype was detected once. The chain joins TRBV11-2 to TRBJ2-1, with 16 bases identical to TRBD2. The CDR3 has 19 residues. The ends lost 6 bases at V and 0 bases at J; junction bases unmatched: 8. Germline assignment: CDR1 SGHAT and CDR2 FQNNGV. CDR3 sequence: CASRIGTSGGAHSYNEQFF. CDR3 DNA sequence: TGTGCCAGCAGGATCGGGACTAGCGGGGGGGCCCACTCCTACAATGAGCAGTTCTTC.

The genes are TRBV7-2 and TRBJ2-7; D possibly corresponds to TRBD2 (5 bases). Between the trimmed V and J ends, which lost 4 bases and 3 bases, there was a span of 13 bases. Germline V lookup: CDR1 SGHTA, CDR2 FQGNSA. The CDR3 spans 14 residues. CDR3 sequence reads: CASSSTGFFYEQYF. The CDR3 DNA reads as TGTGCCAGCAGCTCAACGGGGTTCTTCTACGAGCAGTACTTC.

This rearrangement joins TRBV5-1 to TRBJ2-3, with D maybe TRBD2 (6 bases). This CDR3 region has 14 residues. Deletions cut 9 bases from V and 6 bases from J, with 20 bases between. Germline loops: CDR1 SGHRS, CDR2 YFSETQ. This CDR3 reads CATNRDFRSDTQYF. The CDR3 DNA reads TGCGCCACCAACCGGGACTTCCGCAGTGATACGCAGTATTTT.

The rearrangement joins TRBV7-9 to TRBJ2-7; maybe TRBD1 (5 bases). V was cut by 6 bases and J by 0 bases, with 18 bases left in between. This CDR3 comprises 16 residues. Germline lookup yields CDR1 SEHNR and CDR2 FQNEAQ (reference sequence). The CDR3 reads CASSSTEVRFSYEQYF. The CDR3, as DNA: TGTGCCAGCAGTTCGACAGAGGTCAGGTTCTCCTACGAGCAGTACTTC.

The chain has TRBV12-3 or TRBV12-4 and TRBJ1-2, with D hard to call. V lost 6 bases and J lost 6, with 17 bases in between. The CDR3 extends over 14 amino acids. The CDR3 here is CASRAGVADDGYTF. The CDR3 DNA reads TGTGCCAGCAGGGCCGGGGTTGCGGACGATGGCTACACCTTC.

The chain is built from TRBV3-1 and TRBJ1-1; D is uncertain. Germline V gene sequence: CDR1 LGHDT, CDR2 YNNKEL (reference sequence). CDR3 length equals 12 residues. Trimming shortened V by 2 bases and J by 4 bases, and 5 bases separated the two germline ends. CDR3 region: CASSQISTEAFF. As DNA, the CDR3 is TGTGCCAGCAGCCAAATAAGCACTGAAGCTTTCTTT.

The sample holds a few counts of this clonotype. This rearrangement joins TRBV20-1 to TRBJ2-1, with 9 bases aligning to TRBD2. From germline, CDR1 is DFQATT and CDR2 SNEGSKA (reference sequence). This CDR3 contains 16 residues. The CDR3 loop is CRTSPDPGLAYGEQFF. CDR3 nucleotides: TGCAGAACAAGCCCGGATCCGGGACTAGCTTATGGGGAGCAGTTCTTC.

This clonotype was recorded a few times. This chain's CDR3 is CASSQTDGRGQMDYGYTF. The CDR3 nucleotides read TGTGCCAGCAGCCAAACGGACGGCAGGGGGCAGATGGACTATGGCTACACCTTC. The genes are TRBV14 and TRBJ1-2; 8 bases match TRBD1. Germline lookup yields CDR1 SGHDN and CDR2 FVKESK. Germline trimming cut 2 bases from V and 3 bases from J; bases unmatched to any gene: 14. CDR3 length: 18 amino acids.

V is TRBV7-3 and J is TRBJ2-3; D is possibly TRBD2 (5 bases). Germline assignment: CDR1 SGHTA and CDR2 FQGTGA. The V end was cut by 1 base, the J end by 0 bases, with 8 bases between. The CDR3 totals 15 residues. In nucleotides, the CDR3 is TGTGCCAGCAGCTTAAGGGAGTCTAGCACAGATACGCAGTATTTT. This codes for CASSLRESSTDTQYF.

This clonotype has just a few counts. The chain carries TRBV4-3 and TRBJ2-5; D possibly uses TRBD1 or TRBD2 (6 bases each). Germline V CDR1 and CDR2: LGHNA, YSLEER. This CDR3 region has 18 residues. V lost 1 base and J lost 0, with 18 bases in between. The CDR3 loop is CASSQVFPGAAYQETQYF. In nucleotides, the CDR3 is TGCGCCAGCAGCCAAGTTTTCCCGGGGGCGGCGTACCAAGAGACCCAGTACTTC.

As to this clonotype: Just one base apart from a much larger clone, this may be a read error. The chain couples TRBV10-3 to TRBJ2-7, with D perhaps matching TRBD1 or TRBD2 (7 bases each). The J call is uncertain, as TRBJ2-4 better fits the DNA end. Germline V gene data show CDR1 as ENHRY and CDR2 as SYGVKD. CDR3 length: 13 amino acids. DNA for the CDR3: TGTGCCGTCAACAGGGGACGGGGGGACATTCAGTACTTC. This sequence encodes CAVNRGRGDIQYF.

The genes are TRBV12-3 or TRBV12-4 and TRBJ1-2; unclear D gene. The ends were cut back, 4 bases at V and 4 bases at J, with 13 bases in the middle. The length of the CDR3 is 14 residues. The CDR3 region is CASSSYSDSYGYTF. CDR3 in DNA: TGTGCCAGCAGTTCATACTCGGACTCCTATGGCTACACCTTC.

This clonotype has a handful of counts. The V call is TRBV7-9, the J call TRBJ1-1; D is undetermined. Deletions cut 3 bases from V and 3 bases from J, with 8 bases between. CDR3 length: 13 residues. Germline V gene sequence: CDR1 SEHNR, CDR2 FQNEAQ (reference sequence). CDR3 region: CASSFLVDTEAFF. The DNA of the CDR3 is TGTGCCAGCAGCTTTTTGGTGGACACTGAAGCTTTCTTT.

In its sample, this clonotype was seen a few times. V is TRBV6-5 and J is TRBJ1-2; TRBD1 aligns across 10 bases. The germline V gene has CDR1 MNHEY and CDR2 SVGAGI. The CDR3 has 17 residues. The trim removed 1 base at V and 8 bases at J, leaving 13 bases unmatched. CDR3 sequence (DNA): TGTGCCAGCAGTTACTACGGGACAGGGGAAGCCATTAGCGGCTACACCTTC. It specifies CASSYYGTGEAISGYTF.

Only a few counts were recorded for this clonotype. The chain combines TRBV12-3 or TRBV12-4 with TRBJ2-3; D is possibly TRBD1 (6 bases). CDR3 size: 17 residues. Deletions cut 4 bases from V and 0 bases from J, with 17 bases between. CDR3: CASSSGASGSSTDTQYF. Here the CDR3 DNA reads TGTGCCAGCAGTTCAGGGGCGTCGGGTTCTAGCACAGATACGCAGTATTTT.

This chain uses TRBV27 with TRBJ2-5, with 12 bases lining up with TRBD2. This CDR3 has 15 amino acids. CDR1 is MNHEY, CDR2 SMNVEV, per germline (reference sequence). The trim removed 5 bases at V and 1 base at J, leaving 2 bases unmatched. The CDR3 DNA follows: TGTGCCAGCAGTAAACTAGCGGGGGGCCAAGAGACCCAGTACTTC. It encodes CASSKLAGGQETQYF.

This rearrangement joins TRBV25-1 to TRBJ1-1; TRBD1 is a possible D gene (5 bases). The germline V gene has CDR1 MGHDK and CDR2 SYGVNS. With 6 bases removed from V and 1 base from J, the gap between germline ends came to 12 bases. This CDR3 has 14 amino acids. CDR3 coding DNA: TGTGCCAGCAGCTTGGACGGGGGGAACACTGAAGCTTTCTTT. This sequence encodes CASSLDGGNTEAFF.

This clonotype showed up just a few times. The V call is TRBV28, the J call TRBJ2-7; D possibly uses TRBD1 or TRBD2 (5 bases each). V dropped 3 bases and J dropped 5 bases, with 17 bases sitting between them. CDR1 MDHEN and CDR2 SYDVKM come from the germline V gene. The CDR3 covers 15 residues. In nucleotides, the CDR3 is TGTGCCAGCAGTTTGTCCGGGACGGTCATGGACGAGCAGTACTTC. Protein sequence: CASSLSGTVMDEQYF. Complete variable domain (other parts from reference TRBV28 and TRBJ2-7): DVKVTQSSRYLVKRTGEKVFLECVQDMDHENMFWYRQDPGLGLRLIYFSYDVKMKEKGDIPEGYSVSREKKERFSLILESASTNQTSMYLCASSLSGTVMDEQYFGPGTRLTVT.

At least ten counts were recorded for this clonotype. The J gene is TRBJ2-7, the V gene TRBV7-2; perhaps TRBD2 as D (6 bases). From germline, CDR1 is SGHTA and CDR2 FQGNSA. V shed 5 bases and J shed 5 bases, with 19 bases lying between them. CDR3 length: 15 amino acids. The CDR3 reads CASSGTSGGYHEQYF. In DNA form, the CDR3 reads TGTGCCAGCAGCGGGACGTCCGGGGGATACCACGAGCAGTACTTC. Variable domain in full (rest from reference TRBV7-2 and TRBJ2-7): GAGVSQSPSNKVTEKGKDVELRCDPISGHTALYWYRQSLGQGLEFLIYFQGNSAPDKSGLPSDRFSAERTGGSVSTLTIQRTQQEDSAVYLCASSGTSGGYHEQYFGPGTRLTVT.

This chain connects TRBV5-1 to TRBJ2-1, with D maybe TRBD2 (5 bases). The CDR3 length is 14 residues. CDR1 SGHRS and CDR2 YFSETQ come from the germline V gene. Trimming cost V 2 bases and J 2 bases, with 8 bases left between them. The CDR3 bases are TGCGCCAGCAGCTTCCGGGGAGCCTACAATGAGCAGTTCTTC. It encodes CASSFRGAYNEQFF.

Only a few counts were recorded for this clonotype. The J gene is TRBJ2-1, the V gene TRBV6-5; 11 nucleotides match TRBD1. J was trimmed by 6 bases and V by 2 bases; bases with no gene match: 3. This CDR3 contains 15 residues. CDR1 is MNHEY, CDR2 SVGAGI, per germline. The CDR3 reads CASSYRGTGGNEQFF. CDR3 DNA sequence: TGTGCCAGCAGTTACCGAGGGACAGGGGGCAATGAGCAGTTCTTC.

This clonotype has only a few counts. The CDR3 nucleotides are TGTGCCAGCAGCTTGAGAATCTACCGCTCCTACGAGCAGTACTTC. Its protein is CASSLRIYRSYEQYF. This chain joins TRBV5-6 and TRBJ2-7; D is unclear. V shed 1 base and J shed 0 bases, with 11 bases lying between them. CDR3 size: 15 residues. The germline CDR1 and CDR2 sequences are SGHDT and YYEEEE.

This clonotype was seen more than once but under ten times. The V call is TRBV18, the J call TRBJ1-2; D gene uncertain. Germline V gene data show CDR1 as KGHSH and CDR2 as LQKENI. The CDR3 runs 13 residues. Trimming removed 3 bases from V and 3 bases from J, with 8 bases in between. The CDR3 reads CASSPREDYGYTF. The CDR3 DNA reads TGTGCCAGCTCACCTAGGGAAGACTATGGCTACACCTTC.